A selection of T cell receptor beta chains follows, all from one sample in a study of beta chain features in type 1 diabetes. Assay used: immunoSEQ multiplex PCR; TCRdb lists only in-frame clones, some missing. The sample has about 240,000 clones; about 30% are singletons. Sequencing used central memory CD4+ T cells from blood. The receptors derive from a man younger than 40 in good health. The CDR3 runs from the conserved cysteine through the conserved F or W. The order of the fields is J gene, V gene, clone size, CDR3 protein. The size entry is marked missing in some rows and otherwise reads once, few, many or a size class.

TRBJ2-5	TRBV6-1	-	CASSPPGQGQETQYF
TRBJ1-1	TRBV5-1	many	CASSRGVNTEAFF
TRBJ1-6	TRBV18	-	CASSRQGPSYNSPLHF
TRBJ2-5	TRBV5-1	few	CASSSQETQYF
TRBJ2-7	TRBV7-2	-	CASSLTSKGFYEQYF
TRBJ2-5	TRBV7-8	-	CASLPRTSGPEETQYF
TRBJ2-1	TRBV7-8	few	CASSLAQGGNEQFF
TRBJ2-7	TRBV19	-	CASSIRDIPYEQYF
TRBJ2-2	TRBV11-2	-	CASSLMSLYTGELFF
TRBJ2-1	TRBV29-1	few	CSVEGLANEQFF
TRBJ1-6	TRBV9	-	CASSARDRGYSPLHF
TRBJ1-2	TRBV29-1	-	CSASGASGANYGYTF
TRBJ2-3	TRBV15	-	CATSRDRIEDTQYF
TRBJ2-2	TRBV25-1	few	CASKFQDGELFF
TRBJ2-5	TRBV11-2	many	CASSGPRSETQYF
TRBJ1-5	TRBV13	-	CASSFGTGDQPQHF
TRBJ2-3	TRBV10-1	-	CASSGAWDIGQDTQYF
TRBJ2-7	TRBV4-1	-	CASSRTATYEQYF
TRBJ2-5	TRBV2	-	CASSDGDRETQYF
TRBJ2-5	TRBV13	few	CASSLGASGRALGETQYF
TRBJ2-1	TRBV7-2	-	CASTASGTSSNEQFF
TRBJ2-3	TRBV7-2	-	CASSGYQADTQYF
TRBJ2-5	TRBV10-3	-	CAISRNNQETQYF
TRBJ2-7	TRBV29-1	-	CSGDRGGSEQYF
TRBJ1-6	TRBV4-2	-	CASSQDTGTGGAPLHF
TRBJ2-7	TRBV2	-	CASSVRDRVPYEQYF
TRBJ1-3	TRBV29-1	few	CSVGTGGYGNTIYF
TRBJ2-3	TRBV15	-	CATSGAGGRTDTQYF
TRBJ2-7	TRBV2	few	CASKGDRGSHEQYF
TRBJ2-5	TRBV30	-	CAWSQDWLQETQYF
TRBJ2-1	TRBV11-2	-	CASSSGGRVEEEQFF
TRBJ1-1	TRBV30	few	CAWSVPPPLEAFF
TRBJ1-6	TRBV12-2	few	CASRQTRGRKPLHF
TRBJ2-1	TRBV10-3	few	CAISAYQGYSDEQFF
TRBJ2-3	TRBV7-2	-	CASSPSAGGPSTDTQYF
TRBJ2-1	TRBV7-2	few	CASSLDRNNEQFF
TRBJ2-5	TRBV6-1	few	CASSWGQGPQETQYF
TRBJ2-7	TRBV9	-	CASSVDASTQGKREQYF
TRBJ2-6	TRBV7-2	-	CASSTGDGANVLTF
TRBJ2-1	TRBV13	-	CASSTGTSAGNEQFF
TRBJ2-6	TRBV7-9	few	CARAPSGANVLTF
TRBJ1-2	TRBV25-1	-	CASSEGVDYGYTF
TRBJ1-1	TRBV19	few	CASTWDRGVGTEAFF
TRBJ1-3	TRBV30	-	CAWMAPGTPGNTIYF
TRBJ1-1	TRBV10-3	-	CAISWENTEAFF
TRBJ1-2	TRBV9	few	CASSTGTDSRGYTF
TRBJ1-1	TRBV6-5	few	CASSWSPNTEAFF
TRBJ2-1	TRBV9	-	CASSVGTGRNEQFF
TRBJ2-5	TRBV7-2	few	CASSYSSGETQYF
TRBJ2-7	TRBV6-5	few	CASSSTTGPLSYEQYF